The 4 T cell receptor beta chains in this list originate from one sample, sequenced in a study of tumor and adjacent non-tumor tissue in lung cancer. TCRbeta libraries were built with three rounds of nested PCR, modified from ARM-PCR. In TCRdb, the multiplex PCR reads were re-called with MiXCR into one record per CDR3 protein. The sample has 120,000 to 150,000 distinct CDR3 sequences, around 65% seen once. RNA was extracted from bulk tissue without any cell sorting. The sequenced material came from lung tumor tissue. The receptors derive from a man aged 60-69 years with small cell lung cancer.

As concerns this clonotype: A much larger clone differs from this one at a single base, so this may be a read error. The CDR3 DNA is TGCAGTGCTTCTAAGACAGGCCTCCCCTACAATGAGCGGTTCTTC. Translation gives CSASKTGLPYNERFF. The chain has TRBV20-1 and TRBJ2-1; tentative D call: TRBD1 (6 bases). The CDR3 loop spans 15 amino acids. Germline V gives CDR1 DFQATT, CDR2 SNEGSKA (reference sequence).

On this clonotype: The conserved phenylalanine or tryptophan is not found at the CDR3 terminus, so this likely reflects a read error. CDR3 region: CSVKDRGNQPQHL. As DNA, the CDR3 is TGCAGTGTTAAGGACAGGGGCAATCAGCCCCAGCATCTT. This sequence joins TRBV20-1 and TRBJ1-5; 8 nucleotides agree with TRBD1. Germline CDR1 and CDR2: DFQATT and SNEGSKA (reference sequence). Trimming removed 7 bases from V and 2 bases from J; junction bases left unmatched: 4. The CDR3 has 13 residues.

The genes are TRBV5-5 and TRBJ2-7; TRBD1 aligns across 9 bases. V shed 4 bases, J shed 1 base, and the junction held 9 bases outside the gene matches. Looked up from germline, CDR1 is SGHKS and CDR2 is YYEKEE (reference sequence). This CDR3 has 16 residues. The CDR3 DNA reads TGTGCCAGCAGCCACACAGGGGGCCCAAGGTCCTACGAGCAGTACGTC. This translates into CASSHTGGPRSYEQYV.

The chain links TRBV20-1 to TRBJ2-7; the D gene is possibly TRBD2 (6 bases). Looked up from germline, CDR1 is DFQATT and CDR2 is SNEGSKA (reference sequence). V was clipped by 5 bases and J by 3 bases, with 14 bases between them. This CDR3 is 13 amino acids long. CDR3 sequence: CSALSRGFYEQYV. CDR3 nucleotides: TGCAGTGCTTTATCGCGGGGATTCTACGAGCAGTACGTC.